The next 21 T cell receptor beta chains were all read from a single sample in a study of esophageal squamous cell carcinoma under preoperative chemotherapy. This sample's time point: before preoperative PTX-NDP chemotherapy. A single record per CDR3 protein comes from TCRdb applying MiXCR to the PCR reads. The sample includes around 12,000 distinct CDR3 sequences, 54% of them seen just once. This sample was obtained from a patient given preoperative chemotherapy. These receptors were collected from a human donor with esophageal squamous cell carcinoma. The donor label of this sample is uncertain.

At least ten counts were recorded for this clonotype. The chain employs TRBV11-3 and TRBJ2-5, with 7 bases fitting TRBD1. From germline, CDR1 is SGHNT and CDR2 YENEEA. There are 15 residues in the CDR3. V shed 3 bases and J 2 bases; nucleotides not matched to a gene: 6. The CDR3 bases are TGTGCCAGCAGCTTTTCGGGACAGCGACAAGAGACCCAGTACTTC. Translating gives CASSFSGQRQETQYF.

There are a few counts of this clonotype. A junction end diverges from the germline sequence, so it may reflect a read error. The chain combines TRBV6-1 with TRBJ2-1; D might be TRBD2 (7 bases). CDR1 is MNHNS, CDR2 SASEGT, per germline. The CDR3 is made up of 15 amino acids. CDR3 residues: CARGWGGGDKETQYF. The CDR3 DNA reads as TGTGCCAGGGGTTGGGGGGGGGGCGACAAAGAGACGCAGTATTTC.

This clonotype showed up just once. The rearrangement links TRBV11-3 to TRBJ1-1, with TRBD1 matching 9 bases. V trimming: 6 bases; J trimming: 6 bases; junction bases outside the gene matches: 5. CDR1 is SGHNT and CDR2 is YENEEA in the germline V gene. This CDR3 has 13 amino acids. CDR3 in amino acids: CASRGTGSAEAFF. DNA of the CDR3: TGTGCCAGCAGGGGGACAGGGTCCGCTGAAGCTTTCTTT.

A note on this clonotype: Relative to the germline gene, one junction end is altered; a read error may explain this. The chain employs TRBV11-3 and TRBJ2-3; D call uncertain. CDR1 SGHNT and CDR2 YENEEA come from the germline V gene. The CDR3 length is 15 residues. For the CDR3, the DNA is TGTGCCAGCAGCCCCGCGGACGGGTGCACAGATGCGCAGTACTTT. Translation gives CASSPADGCTDAQYF.

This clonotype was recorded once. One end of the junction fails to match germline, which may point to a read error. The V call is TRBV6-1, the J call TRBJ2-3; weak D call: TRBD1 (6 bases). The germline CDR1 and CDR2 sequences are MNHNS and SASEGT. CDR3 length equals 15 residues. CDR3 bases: TGTGCCGGGGGTGAAGGGGGTAGTGGGGCAGAGACGCAGTATTTC. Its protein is CAGGEGGSGAETQYF.

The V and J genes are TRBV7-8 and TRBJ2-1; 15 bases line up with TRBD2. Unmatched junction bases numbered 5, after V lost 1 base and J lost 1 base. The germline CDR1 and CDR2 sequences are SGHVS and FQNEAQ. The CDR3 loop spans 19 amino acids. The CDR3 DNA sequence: TGTGCCAGCAGCTTAGAGGGGACTAGCGGGAGGTCATCCTACAATGAGCAGTTCTTC. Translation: CASSLEGTSGRSSYNEQFF. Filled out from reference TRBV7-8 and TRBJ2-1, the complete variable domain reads GAGVSQSPRYKVAKRGQDVALRCDPISGHVSLFWYQQALGQGPEFLTYFQNEAQLDKSGLPSDRFFAERPEGSVSTLKIQRTQQEDSAVYLCASSLEGTSGRSSYNEQFFGPGTRLTVL.

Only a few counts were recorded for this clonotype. The CDR3 protein is CASSPAGTSGMNEQFF. CDR3 DNA sequence: TGTGCCAGCAGTCCCGCTGGGACTAGCGGGATGAATGAGCAGTTCTTC. The chain has TRBV28 and TRBJ2-1; TRBD2 matches at 13 bases. The CDR3 extends over 16 amino acids. J lost 7 bases, V lost 5 bases, and 8 bases had no gene match. Germline loops: CDR1 MDHEN, CDR2 SYDVKM.

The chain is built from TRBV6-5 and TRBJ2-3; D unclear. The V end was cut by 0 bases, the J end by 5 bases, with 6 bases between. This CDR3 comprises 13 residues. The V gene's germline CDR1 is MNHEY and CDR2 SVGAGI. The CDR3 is CASSYSELDTQYF. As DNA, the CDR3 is TGTGCCAGCAGTTACTCCGAGCTAGATACGCAGTATTTT.

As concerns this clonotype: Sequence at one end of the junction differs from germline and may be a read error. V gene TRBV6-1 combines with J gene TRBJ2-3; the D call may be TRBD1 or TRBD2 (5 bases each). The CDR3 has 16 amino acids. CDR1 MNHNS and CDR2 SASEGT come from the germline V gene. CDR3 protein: CASSELWGSDTNTQYF. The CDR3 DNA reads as TGTGCCAGCAGTGAATTGTGGGGGAGCGACACAAATACGCAGTATTTT.

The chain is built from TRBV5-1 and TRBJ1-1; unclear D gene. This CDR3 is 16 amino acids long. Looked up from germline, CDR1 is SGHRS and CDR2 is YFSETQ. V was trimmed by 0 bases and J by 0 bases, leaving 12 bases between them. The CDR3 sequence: CASSLDGRGLNTEAFF. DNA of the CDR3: TGCGCCAGCAGCTTGGATGGACGGGGATTGAACACTGAAGCTTTCTTT.

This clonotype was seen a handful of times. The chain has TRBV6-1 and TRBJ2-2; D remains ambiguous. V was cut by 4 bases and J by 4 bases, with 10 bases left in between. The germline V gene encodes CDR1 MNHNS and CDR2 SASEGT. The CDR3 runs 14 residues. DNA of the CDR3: TGTGCCAGCAGTGTGAACCCGTCCACCGGGGAGCTGTTTTTT. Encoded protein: CASSVNPSTGELFF.

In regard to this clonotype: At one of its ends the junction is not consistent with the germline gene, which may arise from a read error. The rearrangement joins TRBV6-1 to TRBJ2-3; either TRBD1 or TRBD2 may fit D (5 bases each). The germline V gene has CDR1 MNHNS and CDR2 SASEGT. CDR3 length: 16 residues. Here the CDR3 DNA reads TGTGCCAGCAGTGAATTTGGGGGAAGCGACACAGAGACGCAGTATTTT. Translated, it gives CASSEFGGSDTETQYF.

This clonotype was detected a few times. The CDR3 sequence is CASSYSGTGTTYEQFF. The CDR3 DNA follows: TGTGCCAGCAGTTACTCTGGGACAGGGACTACCTACGAGCAGTTCTTC. The chain carries TRBV6-5 and TRBJ2-3, with TRBD1 identical over 9 bases. The end of the DNA aligns better with TRBJ2-1, so the J call may be wrong. The CDR3 is made up of 16 amino acids. CDR1 and CDR2 (germline): MNHEY, SVGAGI.

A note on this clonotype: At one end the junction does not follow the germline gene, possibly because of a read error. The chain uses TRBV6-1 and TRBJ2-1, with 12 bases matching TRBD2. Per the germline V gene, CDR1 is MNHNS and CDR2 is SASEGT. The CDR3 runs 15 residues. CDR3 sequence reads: CASRQLAGGYNEQYF. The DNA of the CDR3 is TGTGCCAGCAGACAACTAGCGGGGGGTTACAATGAGCAGTACTTT.

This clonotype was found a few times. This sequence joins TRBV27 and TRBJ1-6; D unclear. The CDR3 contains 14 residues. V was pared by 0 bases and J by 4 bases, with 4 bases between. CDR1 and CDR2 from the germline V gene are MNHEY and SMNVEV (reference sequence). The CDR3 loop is CASSLSLYNSPLHF. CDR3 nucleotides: TGTGCCAGCAGTTTATCGCTGTATAATTCACCCCTCCACTTT.

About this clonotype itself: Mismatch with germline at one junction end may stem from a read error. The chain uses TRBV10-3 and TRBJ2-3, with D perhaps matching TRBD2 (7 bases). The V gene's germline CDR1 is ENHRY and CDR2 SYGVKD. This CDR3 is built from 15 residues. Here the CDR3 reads CAGGPGGGRAETQYF. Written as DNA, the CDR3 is TGTGCCGGGGGGCCCGGGGGAGGGAGGGCAGAGACGCAGTATTTC.

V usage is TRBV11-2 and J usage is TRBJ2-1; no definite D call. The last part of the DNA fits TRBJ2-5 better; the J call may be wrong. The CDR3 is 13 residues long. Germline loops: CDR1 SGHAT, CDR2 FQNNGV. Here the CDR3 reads CASSLEVRETQYF. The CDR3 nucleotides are TGTGCCAGCAGCTTAGAAGTGCGGGAGACCCAGTACTTC.

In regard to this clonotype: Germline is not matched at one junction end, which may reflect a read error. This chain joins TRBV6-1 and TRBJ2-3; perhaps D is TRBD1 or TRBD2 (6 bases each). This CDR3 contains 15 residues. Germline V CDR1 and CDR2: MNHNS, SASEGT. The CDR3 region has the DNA TGTGCCAGCAGGGAACGGGGGCGTCGCCAAGAGACGCAGTATTTC. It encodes CASRERGRRQETQYF.

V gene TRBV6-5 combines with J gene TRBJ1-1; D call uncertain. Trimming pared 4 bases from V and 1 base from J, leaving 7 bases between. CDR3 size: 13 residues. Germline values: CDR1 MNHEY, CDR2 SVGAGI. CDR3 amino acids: CASSSPGNTEAFF. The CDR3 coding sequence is TGTGCCAGCAGTTCCCCGGGGAACACTGAAGCTTTCTTT.

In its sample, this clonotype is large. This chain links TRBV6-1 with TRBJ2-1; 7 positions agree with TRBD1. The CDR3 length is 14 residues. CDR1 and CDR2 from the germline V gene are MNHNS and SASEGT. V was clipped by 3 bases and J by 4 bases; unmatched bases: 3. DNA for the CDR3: TGTGCCAGCAGTGACAGGGGGATATACAATGAGCAGTTCTTC. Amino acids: CASSDRGIYNEQFF.

The CDR3: CASSESSGSVDTQYF. DNA for the CDR3: TGTGCCAGCAGTGAATCTAGCGGGAGTGTGGATACGCAGTATTTT. This chain joins TRBV6-4 and TRBJ2-3; 10 bases fit TRBD2. From germline, CDR1 is MRHNA and CDR2 SNTAGT. This CDR3 has 15 amino acids. V shed 3 bases, J shed 6 bases, and the junction held 6 bases outside the gene matches.